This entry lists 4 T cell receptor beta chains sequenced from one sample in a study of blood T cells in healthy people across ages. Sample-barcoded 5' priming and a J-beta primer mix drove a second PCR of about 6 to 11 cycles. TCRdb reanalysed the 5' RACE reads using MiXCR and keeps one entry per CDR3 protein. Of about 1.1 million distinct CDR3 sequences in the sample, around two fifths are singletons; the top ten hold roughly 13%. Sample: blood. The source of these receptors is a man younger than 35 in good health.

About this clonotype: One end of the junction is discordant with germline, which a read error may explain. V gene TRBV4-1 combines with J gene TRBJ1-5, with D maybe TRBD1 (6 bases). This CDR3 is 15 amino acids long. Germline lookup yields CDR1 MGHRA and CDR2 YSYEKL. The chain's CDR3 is CTSSQDGQLYQPQHF. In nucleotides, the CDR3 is TGCACCAGCAGCCAAGATGGACAGCTATATCAGCCCCAGCATTTT.

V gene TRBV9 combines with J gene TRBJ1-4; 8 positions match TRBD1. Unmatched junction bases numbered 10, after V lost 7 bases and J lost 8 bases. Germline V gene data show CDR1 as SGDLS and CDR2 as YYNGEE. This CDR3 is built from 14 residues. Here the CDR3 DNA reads TGTGCCAGCGGGGGGACAGGCTTTGGCGAAAAACTGTTTTTT. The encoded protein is CASGGTGFGEKLFF. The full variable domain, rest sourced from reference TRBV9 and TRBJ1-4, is DSGVTQTPKHLITATGQRVTLRCSPRSGDLSVYWYQQSLDQGLQFLIQYYNGEERAKGNILERFSAQQFPDLHSELNLSSLELGDSALYFCASGGTGFGEKLFFGSGTQLSVL.

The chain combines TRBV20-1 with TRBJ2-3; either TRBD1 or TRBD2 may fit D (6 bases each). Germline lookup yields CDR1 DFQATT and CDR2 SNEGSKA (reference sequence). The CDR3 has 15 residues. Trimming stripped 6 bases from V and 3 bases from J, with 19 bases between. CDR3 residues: CSARTGAQETDTQYF. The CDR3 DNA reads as TGCAGTGCCCGGACGGGGGCACAAGAGACAGATACGCAGTATTTT.

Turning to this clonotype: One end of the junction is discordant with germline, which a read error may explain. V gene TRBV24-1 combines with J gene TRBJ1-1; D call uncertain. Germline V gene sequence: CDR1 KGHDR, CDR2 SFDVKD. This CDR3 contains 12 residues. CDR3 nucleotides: TGTGCCACCGGTGACGGGAACACTGAAGCTTTCTTT. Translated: CATGDGNTEAFF.